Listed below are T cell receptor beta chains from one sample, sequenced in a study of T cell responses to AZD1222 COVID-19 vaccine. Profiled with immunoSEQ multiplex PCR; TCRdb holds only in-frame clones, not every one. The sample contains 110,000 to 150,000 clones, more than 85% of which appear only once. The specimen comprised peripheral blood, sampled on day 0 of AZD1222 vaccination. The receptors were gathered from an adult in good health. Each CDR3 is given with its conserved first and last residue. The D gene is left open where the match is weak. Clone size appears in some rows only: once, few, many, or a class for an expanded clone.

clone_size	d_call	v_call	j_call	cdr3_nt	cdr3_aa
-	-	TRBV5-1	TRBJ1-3	TGCGCCAGCAGCCCCCCCGGGGACTCTGGAAACACCATATATTTT	CASSPPGDSGNTIYF
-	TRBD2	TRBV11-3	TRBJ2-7	TGTGCCAGCAGCTTGGGACTAGCGGGAGTTGGGGAGCAGTACTTC	CASSLGLAGVGEQYF
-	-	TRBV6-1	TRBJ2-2	TGTGCCAGCAGGGAAGGGACCAACACCGGGGAGCTGTTTTTT	CASREGTNTGELFF
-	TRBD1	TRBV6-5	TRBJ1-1	TGTGCCAGCAGTTACCAGACAGGGGCGAACACTGAAGCTTTCTTT	CASSYQTGANTEAFF
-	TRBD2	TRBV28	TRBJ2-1	TGTGCCAGCAGTTTCCTTGGACTAGGGTACAATGAGCAGTTCTTC	CASSFLGLGYNEQFF
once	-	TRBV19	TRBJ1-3	TGTGCCAGTAGCGAGACAGGCGATGAAGGAAACACCATATATTTT	CASSETGDEGNTIYF
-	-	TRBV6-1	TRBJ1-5	TGTGCCAGCAGTGAAGCGGGCAGGGGACAGCCCCAGCATTTT	CASSEAGRGQPQHF
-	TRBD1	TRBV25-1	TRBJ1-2	TGTGCCAGCAGGGATTCGGGACAGTTCGGCTACACCTTC	CASRDSGQFGYTF
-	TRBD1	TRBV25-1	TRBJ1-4	TGTGCCAGCAGTGACACAGGGGCGAGTCGTGAAAAACTGTTTTTT	CASSDTGASREKLFF
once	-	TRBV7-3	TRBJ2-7	TGTGCCAGCAGCTTAAGCCCCGACGTCCACGAGCAGTACTTC	CASSLSPDVHEQYF